This T cell receptor beta chain was observed in a study of response to subunit inactivated influenza vaccine. The CDR3 loop spans 17 amino acids. V gave up 4 bases and J gave up 0 bases; unmatched junction bases: 3. CDR1 is KGHSH and CDR2 is LQKENI in the germline V gene. About this clonotype itself: Its matching antigen is unknown.

Study-level points and caveats: The authors suggested that few new T cells are recruited per seasonal influenza vaccination.

TCRdb redid the calling of the RT-PCR reads with MiXCR, one entry per CDR3 protein. This sample has 700,000 to 800,000 distinct CDR3 sequences; under 20% occur once, and the top ten carry 9.5% to 13%. The sample in question was PBMCs from blood, obtained roughly 5 days after vaccination. The clonotype was recovered from a man aged 50-59 years who received an inactivated influenza vaccine. V gene TRBV18 combines with J gene TRBJ2-2, with 12 nucleotides matching TRBD2. The chain's CDR3 is CASSRGLAGTNTGELFF. CDR3 in DNA: TGTGCCAGCTCACGTGGACTAGCGGGGACGAACACCGGGGAGCTGTTTTTT.